Reported below is one TCR beta chain. Its antigen remains unidentified. This record comes from a study of T cell repertoires in cytomegalovirus infection. Overall study: The authors relied on CMV epitopes, both recently identified HLA-C-restricted and well-studied HLA-B-restricted. Based on public TCR beta signatures, there were indications of CMV infection and of a matching HLA type. General observations from the study: Across the ex vivo response, the dominant clonotypes were HLA-C-restricted CMV-specific TCR beta clonotypes.

Using its own MiXCR run on the reads, TCRdb lists one record per CDR3 protein. This repertoire shows just over 450,000 distinct CDR3 sequences, roughly 43% found once; its top ten account for 43%. This CDR3 is built from 15 residues. CDR1 and CDR2 from the germline V gene are SGHTA and FQGNSA. The V and J ends lost 5 bases and 8 bases, in that order; junction bases with no gene match: 7. This TCR was recovered from a human donor in good health (CMV status not recorded). Some clones in this sample may be carry-over from other donors' samples. The specimen comprised cultured PBMCs, sampled from culture after CMV antigen stimulation. The rearrangement joins TRBV7-2 to TRBJ2-1; the match to TRBD2 covers 12 bases. The CDR3 nucleotides read TGTGCCAGCAGCGTCCTAGCGGGAGGGTTTGATGAGCAGTTCTTC. This encodes CASSVLAGGFDEQFF.